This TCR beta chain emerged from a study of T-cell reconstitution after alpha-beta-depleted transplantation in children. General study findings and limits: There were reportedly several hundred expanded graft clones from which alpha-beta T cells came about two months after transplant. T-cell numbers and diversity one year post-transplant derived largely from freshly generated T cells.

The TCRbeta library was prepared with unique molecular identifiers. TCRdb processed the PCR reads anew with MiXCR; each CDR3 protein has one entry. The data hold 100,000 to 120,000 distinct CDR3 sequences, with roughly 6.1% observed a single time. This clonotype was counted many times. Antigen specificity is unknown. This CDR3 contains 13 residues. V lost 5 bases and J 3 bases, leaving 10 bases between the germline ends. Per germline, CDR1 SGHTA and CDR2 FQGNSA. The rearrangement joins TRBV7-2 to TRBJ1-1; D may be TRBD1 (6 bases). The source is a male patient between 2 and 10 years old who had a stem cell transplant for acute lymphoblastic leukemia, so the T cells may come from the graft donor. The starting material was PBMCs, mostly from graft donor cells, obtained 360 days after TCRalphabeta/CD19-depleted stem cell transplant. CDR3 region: CASSATGYTEAFF. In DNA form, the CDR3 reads TGTGCCAGCAGCGCCACAGGGTACACTGAAGCTTTCTTT.